These 13 T cell receptor beta chains share one sample of origin, sequenced in a study of blood T cell repertoires in COVID-19. Produced via immunoSEQ multiplex PCR; TCRdb's table is partial and in-frame only. The table includes 180,000 or so clones, about 82% detected once. Specimen: PBMCs or T cells enriched from blood (not recorded which). These receptors all stem from a woman in her thirties who had recovered from COVID-19.

This clone has just a few counts. The gene calls are TRBV2 and TRBJ2-7; TRBD2 aligns across 13 bases. The CDR3 has 19 amino acids. With V trimmed by 2 bases and J by 1 base, 11 bases remained unmatched. Germline V CDR1 and CDR2: SNHLY, FYNNEI. The CDR3 is CASSERFLRTSGSSYEQYF. The DNA for the CDR3 is TGTGCCAGCAGTGAAAGATTTCTTAGGACTAGCGGGAGTTCCTACGAGCAGTACTTC.

J is TRBJ1-1 and V is TRBV3-1 (or the pseudogene TRBV3-2); D gene ambiguous. CDR1 and CDR2 from the germline V gene are LGHDT and YNNKEL (reference sequence). This CDR3 has 13 residues. The V and J ends lost 5 bases and 8 bases respectively, with 15 bases between them. CDR3 amino acids: CASSTTMVSEAFF. The DNA of the CDR3 is TGTGCCAGCAGCACCACTATGGTCTCAGAAGCTTTCTTT.

The gene calls are TRBV10-3 and TRBJ1-6; D is unclear. There are 14 residues in the CDR3. Trimming pared 1 base from V and 5 bases from J, leaving 6 bases between. Looked up from germline, CDR1 is ENHRY and CDR2 is SYGVKD. DNA of the CDR3: TGTGCCATCAGTGAGTACAGCAATAATTCACCCCTCCACTTT. This gives the protein CAISEYSNNSPLHF.

The chain has TRBV15 and TRBJ2-3; 13 bases agree with TRBD2. This CDR3 comprises 16 residues. Germline CDR1 LNHNV, CDR2 YYDKDF (reference sequence). The J segment lost 6 bases and the V segment lost 1 base, leaving 4 bases of the junction unmatched. CDR3 sequence reads: CATSRGTSGSRDTQYF. The CDR3 bases are TGTGCCACCAGCAGAGGGACTAGCGGGAGTAGGGATACGCAGTATTTT.

The chain links TRBV7-2 to TRBJ1-2; TRBD1 agrees at 10 bases. The CDR3 is 13 residues long. V dropped 1 base and J dropped 10; count of bases not matched to a gene: 3. Germline V CDR1 and CDR2: SGHTA, FQGNSA. The CDR3 nucleotides are TGTGCCAGCAGCTTAGGGACAGGGGGGATCTACACCTTC. It encodes CASSLGTGGIYTF.

The chain couples TRBV30 to TRBJ1-5; D gene unclear. V was pared by 4 bases and J by 9 bases, with 19 bases between. Germline loops: CDR1 GTSNPN, CDR2 SVGIG (reference sequence). This CDR3 has 14 amino acids. CDR3 protein: CAWNLPPGKWPQHF. The CDR3, as DNA: TGTGCCTGGAACCTACCTCCGGGAAAGTGGCCCCAGCATTTT.

The V and J genes are TRBV5-1 and TRBJ2-2, with D maybe TRBD1 (5 bases). Looked up from germline, CDR1 is SGHRS and CDR2 is YFSETQ. CDR3 length: 14 amino acids. The V and J ends lost 1 base and 7 bases respectively, with 11 bases between them. The CDR3 coding sequence is TGCGCCAGCAGCTTGCCAGGGAAGGTCGGGGAGCTGTTTTTT. It codes for CASSLPGKVGELFF.

The chain recombines TRBV4-1 with TRBJ2-2; 8 positions agree with TRBD1. Trimming took 0 bases from V and 1 from J; bases not matched to a gene: 10. CDR3 length: 19 amino acids. Germline CDR1 reads MGHRA; CDR2 reads YSYEKL. The CDR3 nucleotides read TGCGCCAGCAGCCAAGAGAGGCGGCAGGGGGCGTGGAACACCGGGGAGCTGTTTTTT. Amino acid sequence: CASSQERRQGAWNTGELFF.

V gene TRBV11-1 combines with J gene TRBJ2-7; tentatively, D is TRBD1 (6 bases). Trimming stripped 5 bases from V and 6 bases from J, with 14 bases between. The CDR3 covers 13 residues. Germline V gene sequence: CDR1 SGHAT, CDR2 FQDESV (reference sequence). The CDR3 spells CASSRALGAEQYF. In DNA form, the CDR3 reads TGTGCCAGCAGCCGAGCCCTGGGGGCCGAGCAGTACTTC.

CDR3 sequence reads: CASSPPPGLASYEQYF. CDR3 bases: TGTGCCAGCAGCCCGCCTCCGGGACTAGCGAGTTACGAGCAGTACTTC. V gene TRBV3-1 (or the pseudogene TRBV3-2) combines with J gene TRBJ2-7; 10 bases map to TRBD2. Trimming removed 4 bases from V and 4 bases from J; junction bases left unmatched: 10. The CDR3 consists of 16 residues. Germline-derived CDR1 and CDR2 are LGHDT and YNNKEL (reference sequence).

The chain couples TRBV28 to TRBJ2-5; possibly TRBD1 for D (6 bases). CDR1 and CDR2 from the germline V gene are MDHEN and SYDVKM. CDR3 length equals 13 residues. Trimming removed 2 bases from V and 3 bases from J, with 7 bases in between. The DNA for the CDR3 is TGTGCCAGCAGTTTAAACAGGGAAGAGACCCAGTACTTC. It is translated as CASSLNREETQYF.

This clone was found once. J is TRBJ1-6 and V is TRBV28; D possibly corresponds to TRBD1 (6 bases). There are 16 residues in the CDR3. The germline gives CDR1 MDHEN, CDR2 SYDVKM. The V and J ends lost 2 bases and 10 bases respectively, with 18 bases between them. The CDR3 is CASSLGPDSIGSPLHF. CDR3 sequence (DNA): TGTGCCAGCAGTTTAGGCCCGGACAGCATCGGGTCACCCCTCCACTTT.

This chain joins TRBV9 and TRBJ2-1; no clear D gene. The V gene lost 4 bases and the J gene lost 6 bases, with 11 bases spanning the gap. The CDR3 is 13 residues long. Germline V gene lookup returns CDR1 SGDLS and CDR2 YYNGEE. CDR3 bases: TGTGCCAGCAGCTTGGTATCCGGCAATGAGCAGTTCTTC. It codes for CASSLVSGNEQFF.